These 25 T cell receptor beta chains originate from one sample sequenced in a study of blood T cell repertoires in COVID-19. Here immunoSEQ multiplex PCR was the method, and the copy in TCRdb shows in-frame clones only, minus some. Seen here are about 56,000 clones, 72% observed once, and the top ten hold 4.8%. Sequences were obtained from peripheral blood. The receptors were gathered from a woman between 65 and 79 years old with COVID-19, enrolled during active disease.

The chain couples TRBV3-1 (or the pseudogene TRBV3-2) to TRBJ2-1; no definite D call. Germline V gene data show CDR1 as LGHDT and CDR2 as YNNKEL (reference sequence). The V end lost 6 bases, the J end lost 3 bases, and 12 bases lay between the germline ends. The CDR3 covers 14 residues. The DNA for the CDR3 is TGTGCCAGCAGTCAATACGCTAGCTACAATGAGCAGTTCTTC. Translation gives CASSQYASYNEQFF.

The chain joins TRBV2 to TRBJ2-7; 8 positions match TRBD2. Trimming at V came to 4 bases and at J to 3 bases, leaving 5 bases not matched to a gene. This CDR3 contains 14 residues. Germline V gives CDR1 SNHLY, CDR2 FYNNEI. For the CDR3, the DNA is TGTGCCAGCAGTGCTTTAGCGGGGTTCTACGAGCAGTACTTC. It yields the protein CASSALAGFYEQYF.

The V and J genes are TRBV12-3 or TRBV12-4 and TRBJ2-7; 8 positions match TRBD1. With V trimmed by 5 bases and J by 9 bases, 9 bases remained unmatched. The CDR3 is 13 amino acids. CDR3 coding DNA: TGTGCCAGCAGTCCATACAGGGGGACTTTGCAGTACTTC. This codes for CASSPYRGTLQYF.

This clone has only one observation. V and J are TRBV5-4 and TRBJ2-4; TRBD2 matches at 9 bases. This CDR3 is built from 15 residues. Trimming took 5 bases from V and 1 from J; bases not matched to a gene: 4. Germline loops: CDR1 SGHNT, CDR2 YYREEE (reference sequence). The CDR3: CASSQREVAKNIQYF. The CDR3 nucleotides read TGTGCCAGCAGTCAGCGGGAGGTGGCCAAAAACATTCAGTACTTC.

This sequence joins TRBV21-1 and TRBJ2-3; TRBD1 is the table's D call and was not checked against the DNA. TRBV21-1 is an annotated pseudogene. The CDR3 covers 19 residues. The CDR3 bases are TGTGCCAGCAGCAAACTGTTGGCAGGCTTCCGGCCTTTGACAGATACGCAGTATTTT. Translating gives CASSKLLAGFRPLTDTQYF.

This chain links TRBV6-5 with TRBJ2-2, with 8 nucleotides matching TRBD2. V trimming: 6 bases; J trimming: 6 bases; junction bases outside the gene matches: 9. Germline V gene sequence: CDR1 MNHEY, CDR2 SVGAGI. This CDR3 spans 15 amino acids. CDR3 in DNA: TGTGCCAGCAGAAAATTAGCGGGGTGGGCCGGGGAGCTGTTTTTT. The encoded protein is CASRKLAGWAGELFF.

The V call is TRBV4-3, the J call TRBJ1-3; D is ambiguous. Germline CDR1 and CDR2: LGHNA and YSLEER. CDR3 size: 14 residues. Trimming pared 2 bases from V and 2 bases from J, leaving 7 bases between. DNA of the CDR3: TGCGCCAGCAGCCAAAGAGGGACTGGAAACACCATATATTTT. Translation gives CASSQRGTGNTIYF.

A single count supports this clone. V and J are TRBV11-3 and TRBJ1-3; the match to TRBD1 covers 7 bases. Per germline, CDR1 SGHNT and CDR2 YENEEA. CDR3 size: 14 residues. V dropped 6 bases and J dropped 0; count of bases not matched to a gene: 2. The CDR3 reads CASRGQISGNTIYF. CDR3 sequence (DNA): TGTGCCAGCAGGGGACAGATCTCTGGAAACACCATATATTTT.

This sequence joins TRBV6-5 and TRBJ2-7; 13 nucleotides align to TRBD2. Germline CDR1 reads MNHEY; CDR2 reads SVGAGI. This CDR3 contains 15 residues. V lost 6 bases and J lost 5; bases outside the gene matches: 7. As DNA, the CDR3 is TGTGCCAGCAGCTTACTAGCGGGAGGGCCCCACGAGCAGTACGTC. Translation: CASSLLAGGPHEQYV.

The V gene is TRBV10-3, the J gene TRBJ2-3; 8 bases are a match to TRBD2. The CDR3 covers 16 residues. Germline V lookup: CDR1 ENHRY, CDR2 SYGVKD. V lost 1 base, J lost 0 bases, and 3 bases stayed unmatched. Written as DNA, the CDR3 is TGTGCCATCAGTGAGTTTAGCGGGACTAGCACAGATACGCAGTATTTT. It is translated as CAISEFSGTSTDTQYF.

This clone has just a few counts. The chain carries TRBV7-3 and TRBJ2-3; D possibly corresponds to TRBD1 (5 bases). CDR3 length: 15 amino acids. Germline lookup yields CDR1 SGHTA and CDR2 FQGTGA. Trimming took off 3 bases at V and 0 bases at J, with 10 bases between the two ends. The CDR3 region has the DNA TGTGCCAGCAGCTTTTCTGGGGCTAGCACAGATACGCAGTATTTT. Its translation: CASSFSGASTDTQYF.

V gene TRBV7-2 combines with J gene TRBJ2-1; weak D call: TRBD2 (7 bases). The CDR3 contains 15 residues. The germline gives CDR1 SGHTA, CDR2 FQGNSA. The ends were cut back, 5 bases at V and 4 bases at J, with 15 bases in the middle. The CDR3 here is CASSLTGGPYNEQFF. The CDR3 nucleotides read TGTGCCAGCAGCCTCACCGGGGGGCCGTACAATGAGCAGTTCTTC.

The chain has TRBV11-3 and TRBJ2-3; 14 positions match TRBD2. The J segment lost 6 bases and the V segment lost 5 bases, leaving 7 bases of the junction unmatched. The CDR3 extends over 16 amino acids. Germline V gives CDR1 SGHNT, CDR2 YENEEA. CDR3 amino acids: CASSTRLAGGSDTQYF. DNA for the CDR3: TGTGCCAGCAGCACTCGACTAGCGGGAGGGTCGGATACGCAGTATTTT.

The sample holds many counts of this clone. The chain uses TRBV12-3 or TRBV12-4 and TRBJ1-3; D is ambiguous. V dropped 7 bases and J dropped 7 bases, with 11 bases sitting between them. The CDR3 contains 12 residues. The CDR3 coding sequence is TGTGCCAGCACCCTTGGCCTTAACACCATATATTTT. As protein: CASTLGLNTIYF.

The chain couples TRBV7-2 to TRBJ2-7; D gene ambiguous. V lost 1 base and J lost 3, with 7 bases in between. There are 13 residues in the CDR3. Germline CDR1 SGHTA, CDR2 FQGNSA. CDR3 sequence (DNA): TGTGCCAGCAGCTTAGTCAGTGGCTACGAGCAGTACTTC. Its translation: CASSLVSGYEQYF.

The chain combines TRBV24-1 with TRBJ2-1; tentatively, D is TRBD2 (6 bases). Trimming removed 7 bases at V and 4 bases at J, with 10 bases between. CDR3 length equals 13 residues. The germline CDR1 and CDR2 sequences are KGHDR and SFDVKD. The CDR3 region is CATRGGGYNEQFF. CDR3 coding DNA: TGTGCCACCAGGGGAGGTGGGTACAATGAGCAGTTCTTC.

The CDR3 nucleotides are TGTGCCAGCAGGCGGATCCACACCGGGGAGCTGTTTTTT. Protein product: CASRRIHTGELFF. The chain recombines TRBV2 with TRBJ2-2; D remains ambiguous. Trimming took 6 bases from V and 3 from J, leaving 8 bases between them. The CDR3 covers 13 residues. The germline gives CDR1 SNHLY, CDR2 FYNNEI.

The CDR3 loop reads CASCRQGNSPLHF. The CDR3 DNA reads TGTGCCAGCTGCCGACAGGGAAATTCACCCCTCCACTTT. The V gene is TRBV18, the J gene TRBJ1-6; 7 bases line up with TRBD1. Germline V gives CDR1 KGHSH, CDR2 LQKENI. The CDR3 contains 13 residues. V gave up 7 bases and J gave up 7 bases; unmatched junction bases: 4.

The chain joins TRBV7-8 to TRBJ2-5; D not resolved. This CDR3 has 13 residues. Germline CDR1 is SGHVS and CDR2 is FQNEAQ. Deletions cut 3 bases from V and 3 bases from J, with 8 bases between. CDR3 region: CASSFYGEETQYF. In nucleotides, the CDR3 is TGTGCCAGCAGCTTTTACGGAGAAGAGACCCAGTACTTC.

The chain links TRBV2 to TRBJ1-2; no firm D call. This CDR3 is built from 13 residues. Trimming took off 0 bases at V and 4 bases at J, with 6 bases between the two ends. CDR1 is SNHLY, CDR2 FYNNEI, per germline. CDR3: CASSEAGTYGYTF. The CDR3 region has the DNA TGTGCCAGCAGTGAAGCCGGTACCTATGGCTACACCTTC.

The chain employs TRBV7-8 and TRBJ2-1; TRBD2 matches 11 bases. This CDR3 region has 19 residues. Germline CDR1 reads SGHVS; CDR2 reads FQNEAQ. Losses at the gene ends were 1 base for V and 0 bases for J; bases not matched to a gene: 8. CDR3 sequence: CASSLDVTSGASSYNEQFF. The CDR3 DNA follows: TGTGCCAGCAGCTTAGATGTGACTAGCGGGGCGAGCTCCTACAATGAGCAGTTCTTC.

The chain joins TRBV19 to TRBJ2-1; TRBD2 matches 10 bases. CDR1 and CDR2 from the germline V gene are LNHDA and SQIVND (reference sequence). The CDR3 extends over 16 amino acids. V dropped 0 bases and J dropped 2; count of bases not matched to a gene: 1. The CDR3 coding sequence is TGTGCCAGTAGTATAGAGGGACTAGCGCCCTACAATGAGCAGTTCTTC. Translating gives CASSIEGLAPYNEQFF.

This rearrangement joins TRBV29-1 to TRBJ2-7, with 8 bases matching TRBD1. J gave up 0 bases and V 5 bases, and 3 bases lay outside the gene matches. The CDR3 covers 13 residues. Germline V lookup: CDR1 SQVTM, CDR2 ANQGSEA. The CDR3 here is CSVRDRGSYEQYF. Here the CDR3 DNA reads TGCAGCGTTCGAGACAGGGGCTCCTACGAGCAGTACTTC.

The chain recombines TRBV5-5 with TRBJ1-1; D is perhaps TRBD1 (6 bases). This CDR3 has 16 residues. Germline V CDR1 and CDR2: SGHKS, YYEKEE (reference sequence). Trimming left V 5 bases short and J 0 bases short, with 17 bases between. CDR3 amino acids: CASRPSEGVLNTEAFF. The DNA for the CDR3 is TGTGCCAGCAGACCCTCCGAGGGGGTTCTGAACACTGAAGCTTTCTTT.

The CDR3 loop is CASSMGRAADTQYF. The DNA of the CDR3 is TGTGCCAGTAGTATGGGCAGGGCGGCAGATACGCAGTATTTT. The chain employs TRBV19 and TRBJ2-3; D might be TRBD1 (5 bases). V lost 3 bases to trimming and J lost 4 bases, with 11 bases between them. The CDR3 runs to 14 residues. The germline gives CDR1 LNHDA, CDR2 SQIVND (reference sequence).